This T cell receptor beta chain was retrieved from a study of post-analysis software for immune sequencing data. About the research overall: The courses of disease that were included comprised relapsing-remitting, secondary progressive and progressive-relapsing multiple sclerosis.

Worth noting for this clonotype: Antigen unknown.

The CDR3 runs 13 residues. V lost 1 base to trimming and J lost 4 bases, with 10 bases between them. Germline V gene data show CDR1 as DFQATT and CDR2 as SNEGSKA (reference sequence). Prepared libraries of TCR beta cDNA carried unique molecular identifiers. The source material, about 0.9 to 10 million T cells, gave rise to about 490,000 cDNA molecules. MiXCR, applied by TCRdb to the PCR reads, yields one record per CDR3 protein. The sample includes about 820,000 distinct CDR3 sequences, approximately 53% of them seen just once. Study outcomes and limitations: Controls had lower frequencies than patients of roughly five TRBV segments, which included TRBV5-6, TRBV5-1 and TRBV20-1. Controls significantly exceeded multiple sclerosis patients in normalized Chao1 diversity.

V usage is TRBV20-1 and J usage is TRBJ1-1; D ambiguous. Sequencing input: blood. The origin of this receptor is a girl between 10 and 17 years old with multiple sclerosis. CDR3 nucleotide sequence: TGCAGTGCTAGAGGCCTCGGTGGCACTGAAGCTTTCTTT. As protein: CSARGLGGTEAFF.